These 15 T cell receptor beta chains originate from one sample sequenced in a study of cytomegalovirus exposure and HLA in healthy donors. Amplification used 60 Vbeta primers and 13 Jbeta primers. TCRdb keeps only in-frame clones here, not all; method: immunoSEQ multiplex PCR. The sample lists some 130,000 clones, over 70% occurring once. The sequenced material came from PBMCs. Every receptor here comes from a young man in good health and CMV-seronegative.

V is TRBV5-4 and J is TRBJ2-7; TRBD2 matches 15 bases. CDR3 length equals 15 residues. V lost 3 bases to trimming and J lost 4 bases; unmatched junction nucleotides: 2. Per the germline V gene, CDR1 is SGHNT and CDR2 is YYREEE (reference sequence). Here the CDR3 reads CASSSGLAGGYEQYF. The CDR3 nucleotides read TGTGCCAGCAGCTCCGGACTAGCGGGAGGGTACGAGCAGTACTTC.

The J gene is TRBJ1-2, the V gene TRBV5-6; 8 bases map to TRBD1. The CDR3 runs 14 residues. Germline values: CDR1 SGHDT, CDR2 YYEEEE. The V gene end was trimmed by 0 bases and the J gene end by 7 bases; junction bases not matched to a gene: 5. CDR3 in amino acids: CASSLVGTGVGYTF. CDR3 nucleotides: TGTGCCAGCAGCTTGGTCGGGACAGGAGTTGGCTACACCTTC.

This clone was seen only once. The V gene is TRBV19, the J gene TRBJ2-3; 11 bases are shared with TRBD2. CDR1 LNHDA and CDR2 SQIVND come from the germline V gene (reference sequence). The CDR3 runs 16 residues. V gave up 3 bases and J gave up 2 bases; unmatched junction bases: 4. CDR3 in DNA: TGTGCCAGTAGTATGCGACTAGCGGGATTCACAGATACGCAGTATTTT. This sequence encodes CASSMRLAGFTDTQYF.

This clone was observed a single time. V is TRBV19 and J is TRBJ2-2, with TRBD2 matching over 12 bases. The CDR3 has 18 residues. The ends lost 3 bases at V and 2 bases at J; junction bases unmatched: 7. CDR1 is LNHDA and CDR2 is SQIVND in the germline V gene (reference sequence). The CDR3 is CASSIRLAGVRNTGELFF. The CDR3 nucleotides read TGTGCCAGTAGTATTAGACTAGCGGGAGTGAGAAACACCGGGGAGCTGTTTTTT.

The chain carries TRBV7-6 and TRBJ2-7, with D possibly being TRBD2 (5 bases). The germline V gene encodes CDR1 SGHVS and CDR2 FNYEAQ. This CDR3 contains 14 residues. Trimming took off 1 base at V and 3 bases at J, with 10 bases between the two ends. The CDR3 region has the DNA TGTGCCAGCAGCTTAGAGGGTGGAGGCTACGAGCAGTACTTC. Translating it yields CASSLEGGGYEQYF.

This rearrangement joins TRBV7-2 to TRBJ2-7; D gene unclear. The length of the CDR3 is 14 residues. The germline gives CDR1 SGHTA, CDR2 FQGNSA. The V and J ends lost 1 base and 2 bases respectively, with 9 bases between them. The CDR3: CASSLEAGTYEQYF. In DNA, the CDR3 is TGTGCCAGCAGCTTAGAGGCAGGTACCTACGAGCAGTACTTC.

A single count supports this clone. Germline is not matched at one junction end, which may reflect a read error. CDR3 amino acids: CASSPFSGTGGSTIYF. The CDR3 DNA follows: TGTGCCAGCAGTCCCTTTAGCGGCACAGGGGGAAGCACCATATATTTT. This chain joins TRBV6-6 and TRBJ1-3; 8 bases are a match to TRBD1. Germline CDR1 reads MNHNY; CDR2 reads SVGAGI (reference sequence). This CDR3 contains 16 residues.

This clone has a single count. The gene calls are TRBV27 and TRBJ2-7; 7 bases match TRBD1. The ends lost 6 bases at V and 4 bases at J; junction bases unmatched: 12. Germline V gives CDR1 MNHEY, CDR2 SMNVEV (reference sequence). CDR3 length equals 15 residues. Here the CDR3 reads CASSQYRGGEYEQYF. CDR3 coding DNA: TGTGCCAGCAGCCAATACAGGGGCGGAGAGTACGAGCAGTACTTC.

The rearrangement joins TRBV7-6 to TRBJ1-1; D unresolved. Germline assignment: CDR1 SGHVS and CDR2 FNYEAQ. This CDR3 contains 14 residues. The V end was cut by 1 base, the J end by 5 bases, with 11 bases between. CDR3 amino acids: CASSLVGGSTEAFF. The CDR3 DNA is TGTGCCAGCAGCTTAGTTGGAGGCTCGACTGAAGCTTTCTTT. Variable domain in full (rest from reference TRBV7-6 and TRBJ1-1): GAGVSQSPRYKVTKRGQDVALRCDPISGHVSLYWYRQALGQGPEFLTYFNYEAQQDKSGLPNDRFSAERPEGSISTLTIQRTEQRDSAMYRCASSLVGGSTEAFFGQGTRLTVV.

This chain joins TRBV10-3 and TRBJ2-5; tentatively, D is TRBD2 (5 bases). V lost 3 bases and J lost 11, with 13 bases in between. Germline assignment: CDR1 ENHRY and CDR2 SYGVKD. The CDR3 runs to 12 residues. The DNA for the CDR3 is TGTGCCATCAGTGATCCAGCGGAGGAGCAGTACTTC. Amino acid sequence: CAISDPAEEQYF.

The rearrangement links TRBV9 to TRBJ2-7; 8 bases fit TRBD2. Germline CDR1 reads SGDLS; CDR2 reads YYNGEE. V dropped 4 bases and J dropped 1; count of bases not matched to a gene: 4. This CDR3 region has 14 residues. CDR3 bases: TGTGCCAGCAGCCCCCGGGGGGGGTCCTACGAGCAGTACTTC. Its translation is CASSPRGGSYEQYF. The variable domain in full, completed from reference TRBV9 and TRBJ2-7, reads DSGVTQTPKHLITATGQRVTLRCSPRSGDLSVYWYQQSLDQGLQFLIQYYNGEERAKGNILERFSAQQFPDLHSELNLSSLELGDSALYFCASSPRGGSYEQYFGPGTRLTVT.

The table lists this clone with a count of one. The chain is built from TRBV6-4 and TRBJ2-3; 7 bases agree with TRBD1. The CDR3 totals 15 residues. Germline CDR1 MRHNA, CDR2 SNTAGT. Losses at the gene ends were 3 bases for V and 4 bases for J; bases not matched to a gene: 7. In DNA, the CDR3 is TGTGCCAGCAGTGAGAGGCAAGGGGGCCCAGATACGCAGTATTTT. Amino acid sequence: CASSERQGGPDTQYF.

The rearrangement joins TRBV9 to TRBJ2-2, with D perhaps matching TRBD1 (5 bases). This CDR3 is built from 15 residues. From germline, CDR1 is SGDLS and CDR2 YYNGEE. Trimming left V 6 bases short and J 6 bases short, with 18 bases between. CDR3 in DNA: TGTGCCAGCACCAGGGATGGGGTGTGGTCCGGGGAGCTGTTTTTT. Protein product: CASTRDGVWSGELFF.

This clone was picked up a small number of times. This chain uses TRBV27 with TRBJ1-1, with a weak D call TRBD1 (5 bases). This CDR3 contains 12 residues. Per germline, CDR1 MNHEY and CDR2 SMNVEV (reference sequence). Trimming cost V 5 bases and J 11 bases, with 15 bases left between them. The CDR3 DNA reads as TGTGCCAGCAGTCACCCGACAGAACAGGCTTTCTTT. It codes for CASSHPTEQAFF.

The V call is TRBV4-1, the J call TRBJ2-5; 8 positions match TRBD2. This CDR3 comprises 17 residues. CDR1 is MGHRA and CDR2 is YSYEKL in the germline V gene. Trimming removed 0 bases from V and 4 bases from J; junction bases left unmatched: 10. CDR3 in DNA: TGCGCCAGCAGCCAAGATCGGGTAGCGGGAAAGGGAGAGACCCAGTACTTC. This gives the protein CASSQDRVAGKGETQYF.